The clone carrying this T cell receptor beta chain was seen ten or more times. These data are taken from a study of T-cell reconstitution after alpha-beta-depleted transplantation in children. The library targeted TCRbeta and was prepared with unique molecular identifiers. TCRdb ran MiXCR on the PCR reads and lists one entry per CDR3 protein. Among approximately 500,000 distinct CDR3 sequences listed, roughly a tenth were seen once. The TCR comes from a child aged 2 to 10 with inherited bone marrow failure, due to receive a stem cell transplant. Sequenced material: PBMCs, taken before TCRalphabeta/CD19-depleted stem cell transplant.

The CDR3 loop reads CASSQDHRVQAKNIQYF. As DNA, the CDR3 is TGCGCCAGCAGCCAAGATCACAGGGTTCAAGCCAAAAACATTCAGTACTTC. This chain uses TRBV4-3 with TRBJ2-4; maybe TRBD1 (6 bases). Germline CDR1 reads LGHNA; CDR2 reads YSLEER. The CDR3 loop spans 17 amino acids. Trimming shortened V by 0 bases and J by 0 bases, and 12 bases separated the two germline ends.